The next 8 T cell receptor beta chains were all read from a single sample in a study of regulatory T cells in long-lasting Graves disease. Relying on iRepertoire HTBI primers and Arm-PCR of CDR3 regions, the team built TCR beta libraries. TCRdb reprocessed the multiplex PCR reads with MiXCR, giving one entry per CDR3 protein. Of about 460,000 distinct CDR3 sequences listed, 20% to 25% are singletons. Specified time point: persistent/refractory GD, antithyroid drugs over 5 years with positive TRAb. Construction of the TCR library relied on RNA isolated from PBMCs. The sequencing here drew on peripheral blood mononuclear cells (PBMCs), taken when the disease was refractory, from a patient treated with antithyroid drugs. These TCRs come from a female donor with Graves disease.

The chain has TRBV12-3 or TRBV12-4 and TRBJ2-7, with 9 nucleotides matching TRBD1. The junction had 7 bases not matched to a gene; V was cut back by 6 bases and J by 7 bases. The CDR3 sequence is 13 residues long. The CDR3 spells CASRLGQGREQYF. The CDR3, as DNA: TGTGCCAGCAGACTCGGACAGGGGAGAGAGCAGTACTTC.

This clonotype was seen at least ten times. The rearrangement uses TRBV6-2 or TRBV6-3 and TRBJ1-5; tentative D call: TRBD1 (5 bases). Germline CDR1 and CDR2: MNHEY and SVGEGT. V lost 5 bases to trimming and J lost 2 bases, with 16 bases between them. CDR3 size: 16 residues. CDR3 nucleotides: TGTGCCAGCAGTAGGATCTCCCGGGGGGGCAATCAGCCCCAGCATTTT. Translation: CASSRISRGGNQPQHF.

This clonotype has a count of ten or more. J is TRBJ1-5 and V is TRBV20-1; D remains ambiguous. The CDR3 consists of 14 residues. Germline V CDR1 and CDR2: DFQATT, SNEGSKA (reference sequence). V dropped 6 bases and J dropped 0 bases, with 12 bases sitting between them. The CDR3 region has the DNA TGCAGTGCCCTCTTGGGAAATAGCAATCAGCCCCAGCATTTT. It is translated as CSALLGNSNQPQHF.

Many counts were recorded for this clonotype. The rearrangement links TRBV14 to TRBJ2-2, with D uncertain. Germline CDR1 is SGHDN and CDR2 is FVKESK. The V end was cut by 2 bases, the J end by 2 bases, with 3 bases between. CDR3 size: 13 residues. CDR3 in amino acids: CASSQFNTGELFF. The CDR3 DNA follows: TGTGCCAGCAGCCAATTTAACACCGGGGAGCTGTTTTTT.

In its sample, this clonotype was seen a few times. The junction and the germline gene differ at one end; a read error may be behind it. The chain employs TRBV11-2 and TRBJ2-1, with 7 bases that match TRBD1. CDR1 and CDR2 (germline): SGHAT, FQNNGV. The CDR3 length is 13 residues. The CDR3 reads CAGSFTPDREQFF. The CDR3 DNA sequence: TGTGCCGGCAGCTTTACTCCGGACAGGGAGCAGTTCTTC. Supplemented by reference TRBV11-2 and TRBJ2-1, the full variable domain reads EAGVAQSPRYKIIEKRQSVAFWCNPISGHATLYWYQQILGQGPKLLIQFQNNGVVDDSQLPKDRFSAERLKGVDSTLKIQPAKLEDSAVYLCAGSFTPDREQFFGPGTRLTVL.

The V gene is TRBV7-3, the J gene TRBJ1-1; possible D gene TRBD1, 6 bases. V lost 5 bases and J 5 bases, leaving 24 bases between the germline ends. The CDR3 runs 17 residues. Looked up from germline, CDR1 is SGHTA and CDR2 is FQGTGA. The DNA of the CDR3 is TGTGCCAGCAGCCCCGGGGGGTGGGGGCCTGTTGGGACTGAAGCTTTCTTT. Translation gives CASSPGGWGPVGTEAFF.

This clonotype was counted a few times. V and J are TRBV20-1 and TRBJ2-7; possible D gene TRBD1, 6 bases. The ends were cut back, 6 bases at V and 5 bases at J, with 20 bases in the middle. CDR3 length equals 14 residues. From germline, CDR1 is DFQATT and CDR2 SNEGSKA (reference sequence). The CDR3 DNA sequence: TGCAGTGCGAGAAAAGATGGGACAACGGACGAGCAGTACTTC. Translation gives CSARKDGTTDEQYF.

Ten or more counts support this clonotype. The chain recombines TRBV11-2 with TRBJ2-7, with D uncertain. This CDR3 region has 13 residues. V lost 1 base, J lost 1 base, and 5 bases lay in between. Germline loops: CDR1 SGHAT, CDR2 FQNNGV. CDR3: CASSLGASYEQYF. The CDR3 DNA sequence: TGTGCCAGCAGCTTAGGTGCGTCCTACGAGCAGTACTTC.